The next 8 T cell receptor beta chains were all read from a single sample in a study of chemoradiotherapy in HPV16-positive cancers. The assay was immunoSEQ multiplex PCR, and TCRdb's table has in-frame clones only and misses some. The sample gives roughly 8,400 clones, 60% to 75% of which show up once; about 9.4% is in the top ten. The sample here was tumor tissue, taken from a patient who underwent chemoradiotherapy. The receptor source for this set is a human donor with HPV-associated anogenital cancer.

This clone was detected only once. The chain uses TRBV6-6 and TRBJ1-1, with TRBD1 matching 7 bases. With 4 bases clipped from V and 3 bases from J, the junction kept 5 bases outside the gene matches. CDR1 MNHNY and CDR2 SVGAGI come from the germline V gene (reference sequence). This CDR3 is built from 14 residues. The CDR3 coding sequence is TGTGCCAGCAGTTCGACAGGGAGGGACACTGAAGCTTTCTTT. Protein product: CASSSTGRDTEAFF.

The rearrangement uses TRBV6-1 and TRBJ2-1; 9 bases map to TRBD1. Per germline, CDR1 MNHNS and CDR2 SASEGT. The CDR3 extends over 13 amino acids. The CDR3 nucleotides read TGTCTCCGGGGGACAGGGCCGGTAAATGAGCAGTTCTTC. It translates to CLRGTGPVNEQFF.

V usage is TRBV7-9 and J usage is TRBJ1-1, with 7 bases identical to TRBD1. Trimming cost V 7 bases and J 4 bases; bases outside gene matches: 6. The CDR3 has 13 amino acids. Looked up from germline, CDR1 is SEHNR and CDR2 is FQNEAQ (reference sequence). CDR3 protein: CASTTGASTEAFF. The CDR3 DNA is TGTGCCAGCACCACAGGGGCCAGCACTGAAGCTTTCTTT.

This clone was recorded a few times. This chain joins TRBV6-1 and TRBJ2-1; D possibly corresponds to TRBD2 (5 bases). Germline CDR1 reads MNHNS; CDR2 reads SASEGT. Trimming pared 1 base from V and 8 bases from J, leaving 9 bases between. The CDR3 runs to 13 residues. DNA for the CDR3: TGTGCCAGCAGTGAAGTCCCCGGGGATGAGCAGTTCTTC. This codes for CASSEVPGDEQFF.

Sample share makes this clone medium-sized. The chain recombines TRBV5-6 with TRBJ2-7, with a tentative D call TRBD1 (5 bases). The CDR3 contains 14 residues. Germline V lookup: CDR1 SGHDT, CDR2 YYEEEE. Trimming shortened V by 2 bases and J by 4 bases, and 13 bases separated the two germline ends. CDR3 amino acids: CASSFLTVPYEQYF. The DNA for the CDR3 is TGTGCCAGCAGCTTTTTGACAGTGCCGTACGAGCAGTACTTC.

The gene calls are TRBV21-1 and TRBJ2-1; TRBD2 was called by the table and not checked on the DNA. TRBV21-1 is tagged as a pseudogene. This CDR3 is built from 12 residues. The CDR3 protein is CASSVVGNEQFF. The CDR3 bases are TGTGCCAGCAGCGTAGTCGGGAATGAGCAGTTCTTC.

The chain has TRBV9 and TRBJ2-1; D might be TRBD2 (5 bases). This CDR3 has 16 amino acids. Trimming took off 1 base at V and 3 bases at J, with 14 bases between the two ends. Germline V lookup: CDR1 SGDLS, CDR2 YYNGEE. The CDR3 loop is CASSVRGSPDYNEQFF. CDR3 nucleotide sequence: TGTGCCAGCAGCGTACGGGGTTCCCCAGACTACAATGAGCAGTTCTTC.

This chain joins TRBV6-6 and TRBJ2-5; TRBD1 agrees at 8 bases. The V gene end was trimmed by 5 bases and the J gene end by 11 bases; junction bases not matched to a gene: 10. The germline gives CDR1 MNHNY, CDR2 SVGAGI (reference sequence). The CDR3 loop spans 13 amino acids. The CDR3 coding sequence is TGTGCCAGCAGTCATCAGGGGGCCGACCAGCAGTACTTC. This codes for CASSHQGADQQYF.